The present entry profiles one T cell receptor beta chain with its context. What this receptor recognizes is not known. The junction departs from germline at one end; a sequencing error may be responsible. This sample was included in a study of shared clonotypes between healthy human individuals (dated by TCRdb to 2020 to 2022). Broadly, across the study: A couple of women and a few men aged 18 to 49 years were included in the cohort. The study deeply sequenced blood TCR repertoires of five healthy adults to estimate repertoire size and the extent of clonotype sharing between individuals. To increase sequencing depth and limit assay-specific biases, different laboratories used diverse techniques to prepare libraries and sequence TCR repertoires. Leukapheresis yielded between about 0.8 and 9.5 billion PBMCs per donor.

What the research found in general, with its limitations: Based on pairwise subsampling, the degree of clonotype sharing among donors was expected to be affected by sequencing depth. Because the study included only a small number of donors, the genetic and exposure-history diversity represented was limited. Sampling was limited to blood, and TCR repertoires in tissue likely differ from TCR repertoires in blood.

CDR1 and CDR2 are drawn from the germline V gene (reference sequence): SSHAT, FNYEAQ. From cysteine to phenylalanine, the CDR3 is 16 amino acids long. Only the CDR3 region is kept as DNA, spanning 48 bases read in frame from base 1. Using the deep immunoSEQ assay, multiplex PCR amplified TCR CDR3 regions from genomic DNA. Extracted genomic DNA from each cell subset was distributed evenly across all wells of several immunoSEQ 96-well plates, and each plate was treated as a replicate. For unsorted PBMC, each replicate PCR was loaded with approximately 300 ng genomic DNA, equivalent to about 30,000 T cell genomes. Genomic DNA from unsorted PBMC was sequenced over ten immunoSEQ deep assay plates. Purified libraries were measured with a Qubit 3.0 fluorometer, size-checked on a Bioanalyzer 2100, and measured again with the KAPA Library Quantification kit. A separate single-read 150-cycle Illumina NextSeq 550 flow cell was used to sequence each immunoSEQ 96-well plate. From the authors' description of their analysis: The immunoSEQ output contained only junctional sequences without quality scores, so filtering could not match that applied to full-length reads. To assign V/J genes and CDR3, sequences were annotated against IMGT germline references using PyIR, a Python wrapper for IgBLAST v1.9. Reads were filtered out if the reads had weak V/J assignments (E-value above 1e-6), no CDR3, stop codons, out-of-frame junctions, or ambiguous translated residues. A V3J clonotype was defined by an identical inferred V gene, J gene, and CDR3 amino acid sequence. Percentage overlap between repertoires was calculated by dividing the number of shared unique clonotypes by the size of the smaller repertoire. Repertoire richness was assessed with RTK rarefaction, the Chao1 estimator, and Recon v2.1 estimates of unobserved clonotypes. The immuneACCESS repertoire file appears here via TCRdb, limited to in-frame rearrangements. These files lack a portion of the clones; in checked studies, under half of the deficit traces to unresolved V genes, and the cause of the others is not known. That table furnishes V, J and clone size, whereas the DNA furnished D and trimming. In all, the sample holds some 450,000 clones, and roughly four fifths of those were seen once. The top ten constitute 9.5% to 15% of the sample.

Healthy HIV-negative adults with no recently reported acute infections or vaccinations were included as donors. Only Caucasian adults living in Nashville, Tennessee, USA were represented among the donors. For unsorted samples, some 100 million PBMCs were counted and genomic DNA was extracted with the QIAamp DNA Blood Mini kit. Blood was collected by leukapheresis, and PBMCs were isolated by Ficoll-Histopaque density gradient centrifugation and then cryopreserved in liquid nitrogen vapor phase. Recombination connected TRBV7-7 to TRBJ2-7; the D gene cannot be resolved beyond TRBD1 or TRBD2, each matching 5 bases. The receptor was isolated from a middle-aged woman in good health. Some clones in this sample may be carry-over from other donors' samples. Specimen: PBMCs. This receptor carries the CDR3 CASSPVDPGTTYEQYF. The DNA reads TGTGCTAGCAGCCCTGTCGACCCGGGGACGACCTACGAGCAGTACTTC.